This record covers a single TCR beta chain. Antigen: not known. This sample stems from a study of response to subunit inactivated influenza vaccine. MiXCR, applied by TCRdb to the RT-PCR reads, yields one record per CDR3 protein. The table shows over 300,000 distinct CDR3 sequences, with around a fifth occurring only once. General study findings and limits: Authors suggested few new T cells are recruited by each seasonal influenza vaccination.

The sample consisted of PBMCs from blood, taken about 20 months after vaccination. The sequence was obtained from a man aged 45 to 75 who received an inactivated influenza vaccine.

CDR3 sequence (DNA): TGTGCCATCAGTGACCTTGGACAGGGCTACCGTGGCTACACCTTC. It specifies CAISDLGQGYRGYTF. The chain recombines TRBV10-3 with TRBJ1-2, with 8 bases aligning to TRBD1. The CDR3 totals 15 residues. V lost 3 bases and J lost 7; bases outside the gene matches: 10. Germline CDR1 is ENHRY and CDR2 is SYGVKD.